The 12 T cell receptor beta chains given below trace back to one sample, sequenced in a study of blood T cell repertoires in COVID-19. Assay: immunoSEQ multiplex PCR; the TCRdb copy retains only in-frame clones and omits some. The sample records 150,000 to 200,000 clones, around 85% being singletons. The sequencing sample was made of peripheral blood. The receptors come from a man between 60 and 75 years old with active or convalescent COVID-19.

To note about this clone: Germline is not matched at one junction end, which may reflect a read error. The chain uses TRBV5-1 and TRBJ1-1; D gene ambiguous. The CDR3 has 14 amino acids. CDR1 is SGHRS and CDR2 is YFSETQ in the germline V gene. The CDR3 bases are TGCGCCAGCAGCTTCGGTGAGGGAAACAGTGAAGCTTTCTTT. Its protein product is CASSFGEGNSEAFF.

The J gene is TRBJ1-3, the V gene TRBV5-1, with D uncertain. Germline values: CDR1 SGHRS, CDR2 YFSETQ. The CDR3 is 12 amino acids. Trimming stripped 5 bases from V and 0 bases from J, with 3 bases between. CDR3 DNA: TGCGCCAGCAGTCACTCTGGAAACACCATATATTTT. This encodes CASSHSGNTIYF.

This CDR3 is CASSSLTGAEGYTF. DNA for the CDR3: TGTGCCAGCAGCTCCCTGACAGGGGCGGAGGGCTACACCTTC. The V call is TRBV5-5, the J call TRBJ1-2; 8 nucleotides agree with TRBD1. The germline gives CDR1 SGHKS, CDR2 YYEKEE (reference sequence). The CDR3 sequence is 14 residues long. V lost 3 bases to trimming and J lost 8 bases; unmatched junction nucleotides: 9.

The V and J genes are TRBV5-1 and TRBJ2-7; 9 bases map to TRBD2. Germline CDR1 and CDR2: SGHRS and YFSETQ. The trim removed 0 bases at V and 2 bases at J, leaving 9 bases unmatched. The CDR3 length is 17 residues. CDR3 in DNA: TGCGCCAGCAGCTTGGTACCCACTAGCGGGCAAACCTACGAGCAGTACTTC. Amino acid sequence: CASSLVPTSGQTYEQYF.

This clone showed up just a few times. The chain has TRBV24-1 and TRBJ1-5; perhaps TRBD1 as D (5 bases). V lost 7 bases, J lost 2 bases, and 14 bases lay in between. The length of the CDR3 is 15 residues. Germline CDR1 is KGHDR and CDR2 is SFDVKD. The CDR3 DNA sequence: TGTGCCACCAGAGCCAGCGGAGGGGGCAATCAGCCCCAGCATTTT. Its protein product is CATRASGGGNQPQHF.

This rearrangement joins TRBV5-4 to TRBJ2-5; tentative D call: TRBD1 (7 bases). The CDR3 has 17 residues. Germline assignment: CDR1 SGHNT and CDR2 YYREEE (reference sequence). Trimming removed 3 bases at V and 1 base at J, with 19 bases between. CDR3 region: CASSSEGAFSLQETQYF. The CDR3 nucleotides are TGTGCCAGCAGCTCGGAGGGGGCCTTCAGCCTCCAAGAGACCCAGTACTTC.

The genes are TRBV28 and TRBJ1-1, with TRBD1 matching over 7 bases. V trimming: 3 bases; J trimming: 10 bases; junction bases outside the gene matches: 5. Germline V gene lookup returns CDR1 MDHEN and CDR2 SYDVKM. The CDR3 covers 12 residues. The CDR3 nucleotides are TGTGCCAGCAGTTTGGGGTCAGGGGGAGCTTTCTTT. Encoded protein: CASSLGSGGAFF.

CDR3 sequence: CASSLYRGSSYNSPLHF. CDR3 in DNA: TGTGCCAGCAGTTTATACAGGGGCAGCTCCTATAATTCACCCCTCCACTTT. The chain combines TRBV11-2 with TRBJ1-6, with 7 bases identical to TRBD1. The CDR3 is 17 amino acids. V gave up 6 bases and J gave up 0 bases; unmatched junction bases: 8. From germline, CDR1 is SGHAT and CDR2 FQNNGV.

The V call is TRBV7-3, the J call TRBJ1-1; 8 bases are shared with TRBD1. CDR3 length: 13 residues. Germline trimming cut 5 bases from V and 5 bases from J; bases unmatched to any gene: 4. Germline-derived CDR1 and CDR2 are SGHTA and FQGTGA. CDR3 in DNA: TGTGCCAGCAGCGGAACAGGGGGGACTGAAGCTTTCTTT. Translating it yields CASSGTGGTEAFF.

The chain joins TRBV7-9 to TRBJ2-7; a weak D match, TRBD1 (8 bases). Germline values: CDR1 SEHNR, CDR2 FQNEAQ (reference sequence). Trimming pared 10 bases from V and 5 bases from J, leaving 18 bases between. The CDR3 runs to 13 residues. CDR3 loop: CATTRTGRDEQYF. CDR3 bases: TGTGCCACCACCCGGACAGGGAGGGACGAGCAGTACTTC.

V gene TRBV29-1 combines with J gene TRBJ1-3; TRBD1 matches at 7 bases. The CDR3 is made up of 14 amino acids. Unmatched junction bases numbered 5, after V lost 6 bases and J lost 0 bases. Germline CDR1 is SQVTM and CDR2 is ANQGSEA. CDR3 sequence: CSVITGVSGNTIYF. The CDR3 DNA reads as TGCAGCGTAATAACAGGGGTCTCTGGAAACACCATATATTTT.

This clone was observed a single time. The chain links TRBV2 to TRBJ1-5; 7 positions match TRBD1. Germline V gene data show CDR1 as SNHLY and CDR2 as FYNNEI. There are 14 residues in the CDR3. V dropped 3 bases and J dropped 7; count of bases not matched to a gene: 6. In nucleotides, the CDR3 is TGTGCCAGCAGTGACCAGGGGGTTAAGCAGCCCCAGCATTTT. This encodes CASSDQGVKQPQHF.